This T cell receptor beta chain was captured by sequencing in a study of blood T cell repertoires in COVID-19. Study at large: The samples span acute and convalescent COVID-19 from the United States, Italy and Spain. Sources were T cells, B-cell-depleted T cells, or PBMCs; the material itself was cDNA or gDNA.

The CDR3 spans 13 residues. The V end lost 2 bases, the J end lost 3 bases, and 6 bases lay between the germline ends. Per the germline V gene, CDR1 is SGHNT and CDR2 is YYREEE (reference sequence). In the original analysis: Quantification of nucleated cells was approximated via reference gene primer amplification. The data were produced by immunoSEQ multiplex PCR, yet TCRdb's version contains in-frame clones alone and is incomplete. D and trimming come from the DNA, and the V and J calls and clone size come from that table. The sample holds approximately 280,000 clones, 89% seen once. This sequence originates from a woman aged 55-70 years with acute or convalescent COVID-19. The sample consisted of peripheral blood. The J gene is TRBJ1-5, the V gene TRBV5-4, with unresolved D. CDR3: CASSFDINQPQHF. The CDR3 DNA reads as TGTGCCAGCAGCTTCGACATCAATCAGCCCCAGCATTTT. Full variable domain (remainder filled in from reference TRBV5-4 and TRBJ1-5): ETGVTQSPTHLIKTRGQQVTLRCSSQSGHNTVSWYQQALGQGPQFIFQYYREEENGRGNFPPRFSGLQFPNYSSELNVNALELDDSALYLCASSFDINQPQHFGDGTRLSIL.